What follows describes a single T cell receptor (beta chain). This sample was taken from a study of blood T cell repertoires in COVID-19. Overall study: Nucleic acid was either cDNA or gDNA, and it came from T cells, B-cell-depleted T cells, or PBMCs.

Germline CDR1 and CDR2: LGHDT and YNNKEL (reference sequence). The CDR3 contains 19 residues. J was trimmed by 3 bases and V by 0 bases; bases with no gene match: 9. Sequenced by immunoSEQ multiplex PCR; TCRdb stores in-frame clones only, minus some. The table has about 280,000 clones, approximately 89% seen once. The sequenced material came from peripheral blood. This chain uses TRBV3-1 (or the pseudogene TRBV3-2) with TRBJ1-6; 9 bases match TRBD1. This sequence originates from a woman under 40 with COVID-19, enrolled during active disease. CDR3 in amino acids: CASSQERDRAIYYNSPLHF. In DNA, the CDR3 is TGTGCCAGCAGCCAAGAGCGGGACAGGGCTATTTACTATAATTCACCCCTCCACTTT.